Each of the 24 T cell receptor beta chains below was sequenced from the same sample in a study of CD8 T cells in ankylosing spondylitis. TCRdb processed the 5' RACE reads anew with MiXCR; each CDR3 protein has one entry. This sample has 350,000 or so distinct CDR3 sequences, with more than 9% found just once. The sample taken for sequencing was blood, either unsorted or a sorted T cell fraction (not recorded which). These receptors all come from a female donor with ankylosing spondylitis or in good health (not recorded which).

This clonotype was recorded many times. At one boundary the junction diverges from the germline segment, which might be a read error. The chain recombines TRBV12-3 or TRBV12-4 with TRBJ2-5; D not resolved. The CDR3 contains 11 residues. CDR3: CASRHQETQYF. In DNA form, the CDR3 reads TGTGCCAGCAGGCATCAAGAAACCCAGTACTTC.

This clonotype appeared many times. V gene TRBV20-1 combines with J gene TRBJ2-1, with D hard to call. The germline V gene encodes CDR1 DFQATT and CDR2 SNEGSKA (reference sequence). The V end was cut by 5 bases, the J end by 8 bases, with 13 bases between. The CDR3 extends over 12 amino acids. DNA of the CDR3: TGCAGTGCTCCCAAAAGCTGGTATGAGCAGTTCTTC. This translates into CSAPKSWYEQFF.

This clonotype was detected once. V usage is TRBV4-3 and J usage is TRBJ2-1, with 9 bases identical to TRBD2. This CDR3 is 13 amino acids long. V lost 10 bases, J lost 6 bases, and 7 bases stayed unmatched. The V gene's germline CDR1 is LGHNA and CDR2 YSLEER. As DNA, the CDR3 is TGCGCCAACGGGACTAGCAGTACCAATGAGCAGTTCTTC. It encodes CANGTSSTNEQFF.

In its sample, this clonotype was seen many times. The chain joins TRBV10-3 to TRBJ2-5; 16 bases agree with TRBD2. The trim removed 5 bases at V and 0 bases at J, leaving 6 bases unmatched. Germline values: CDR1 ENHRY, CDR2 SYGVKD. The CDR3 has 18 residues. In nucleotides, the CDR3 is TGTGCCATCAGTACGGGGACTAGCGGGGGGGCCAACCAAGAGACCCAGTACTTC. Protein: CAISTGTSGGANQETQYF.

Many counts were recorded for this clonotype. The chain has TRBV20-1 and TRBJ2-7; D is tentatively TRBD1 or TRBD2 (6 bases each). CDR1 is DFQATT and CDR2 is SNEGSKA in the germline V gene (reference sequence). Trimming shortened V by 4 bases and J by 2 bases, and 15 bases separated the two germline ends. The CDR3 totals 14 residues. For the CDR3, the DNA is TGCAGTGCTATCTGGGGAGGACAGACCTACGAGCAGTACTTC. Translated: CSAIWGGQTYEQYF.

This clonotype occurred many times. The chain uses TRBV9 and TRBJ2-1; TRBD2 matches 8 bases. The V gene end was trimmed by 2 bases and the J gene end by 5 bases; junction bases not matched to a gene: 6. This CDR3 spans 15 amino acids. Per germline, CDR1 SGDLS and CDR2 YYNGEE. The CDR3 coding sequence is TGTGCCAGCAGCGTTAGCGGGGCGGCGGACAATGAGCAGTTCTTC. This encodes CASSVSGAADNEQFF. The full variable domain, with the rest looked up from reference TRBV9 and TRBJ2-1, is DSGVTQTPKHLITATGQRVTLRCSPRSGDLSVYWYQQSLDQGLQFLIQYYNGEERAKGNILERFSAQQFPDLHSELNLSSLELGDSALYFCASSVSGAADNEQFFGPGTRLTVL.

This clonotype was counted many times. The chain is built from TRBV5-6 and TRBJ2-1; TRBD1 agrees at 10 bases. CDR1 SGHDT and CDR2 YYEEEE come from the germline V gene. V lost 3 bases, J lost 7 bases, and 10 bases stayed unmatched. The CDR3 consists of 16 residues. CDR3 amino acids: CASSSAGDRGGNEQFF. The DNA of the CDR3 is TGTGCCAGCAGCTCGGCGGGGGACAGGGGAGGTAATGAGCAGTTCTTC.

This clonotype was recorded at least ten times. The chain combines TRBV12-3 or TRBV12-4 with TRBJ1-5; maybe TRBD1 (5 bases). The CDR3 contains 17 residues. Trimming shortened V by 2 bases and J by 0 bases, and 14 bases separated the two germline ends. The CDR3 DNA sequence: TGTGCCAGCAGTTTACGGTTGGACATTTATAGCAATCAGCCCCAGCATTTT. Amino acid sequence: CASSLRLDIYSNQPQHF.

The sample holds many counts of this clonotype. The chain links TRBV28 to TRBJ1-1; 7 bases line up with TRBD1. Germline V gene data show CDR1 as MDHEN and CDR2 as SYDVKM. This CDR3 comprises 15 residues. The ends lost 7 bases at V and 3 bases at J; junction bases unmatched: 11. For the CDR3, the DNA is TGTGCCAGCACAAGGAACAGGGGAGTAGACACTGAAGCTTTCTTT. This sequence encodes CASTRNRGVDTEAFF. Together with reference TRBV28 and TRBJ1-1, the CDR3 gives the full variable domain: DVKVTQSSRYLVKRTGEKVFLECVQDMDHENMFWYRQDPGLGLRLIYFSYDVKMKEKGDIPEGYSVSREKKERFSLILESASTNQTSMYLCASTRNRGVDTEAFFGQGTRLTVV.

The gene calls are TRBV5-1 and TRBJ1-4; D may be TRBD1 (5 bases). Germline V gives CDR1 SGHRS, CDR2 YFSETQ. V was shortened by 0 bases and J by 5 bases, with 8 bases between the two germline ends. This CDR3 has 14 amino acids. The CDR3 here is CASSLDRLNEKLFF. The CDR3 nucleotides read TGCGCCAGCAGCTTGGACAGGCTGAATGAAAAACTGTTTTTT.

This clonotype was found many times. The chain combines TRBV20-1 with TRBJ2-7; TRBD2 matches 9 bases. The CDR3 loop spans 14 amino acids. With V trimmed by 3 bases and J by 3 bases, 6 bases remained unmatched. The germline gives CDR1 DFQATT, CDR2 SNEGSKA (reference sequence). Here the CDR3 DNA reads TGCAGTGCTAGTCCTAGCGGGAACCACTACGAGCAGTACTTC. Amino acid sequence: CSASPSGNHYEQYF.

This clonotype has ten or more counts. The CDR3 loop is CASSRSPKDRRNTEAFF. In DNA form, the CDR3 reads TGCGCCAGCAGCCGTTCCCCCAAGGACAGGAGGAACACTGAAGCTTTCTTT. The rearrangement links TRBV5-1 to TRBJ1-1; 7 bases align to TRBD1. Germline V gene lookup returns CDR1 SGHRS and CDR2 YFSETQ. With 4 bases clipped from V and 1 base from J, the junction kept 13 bases outside the gene matches. The CDR3 contains 17 residues.

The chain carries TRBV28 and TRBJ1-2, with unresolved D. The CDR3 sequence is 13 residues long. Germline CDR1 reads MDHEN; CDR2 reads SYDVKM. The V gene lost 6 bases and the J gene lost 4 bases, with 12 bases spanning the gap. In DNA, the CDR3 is TGTGCCAGCAGATCAGGACGGACCTATGGCTACACCTTC. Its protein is CASRSGRTYGYTF.

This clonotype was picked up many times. The CDR3 DNA sequence: TGTGCCAGCAGCCTAGGGACGGTCAATAGCAATCAGCCCCAGCATTTT. Its translation is CASSLGTVNSNQPQHF. The chain links TRBV7-2 to TRBJ1-5; D might be TRBD1 (5 bases). Germline lookup yields CDR1 SGHTA and CDR2 FQGNSA. Trimming stripped 5 bases from V and 0 bases from J, with 14 bases between. This CDR3 contains 16 residues.

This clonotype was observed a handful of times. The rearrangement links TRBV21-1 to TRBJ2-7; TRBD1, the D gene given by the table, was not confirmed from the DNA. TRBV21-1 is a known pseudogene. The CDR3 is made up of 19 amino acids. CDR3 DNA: TGTGCCAGCAGCAAAGCGCTCGGCACCGGGACGCATCCTTCCTACGAGCAGTACTTC. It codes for CASSKALGTGTHPSYEQYF.

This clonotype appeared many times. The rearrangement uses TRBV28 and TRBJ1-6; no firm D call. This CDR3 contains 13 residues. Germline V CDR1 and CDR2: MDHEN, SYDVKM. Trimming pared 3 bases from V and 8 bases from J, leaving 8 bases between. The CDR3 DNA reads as TGTGCCAGCAGTTTTAGTGACGATTCACCCCTCCACTTT. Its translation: CASSFSDDSPLHF. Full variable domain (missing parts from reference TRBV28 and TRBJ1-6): DVKVTQSSRYLVKRTGEKVFLECVQDMDHENMFWYRQDPGLGLRLIYFSYDVKMKEKGDIPEGYSVSREKKERFSLILESASTNQTSMYLCASSFSDDSPLHFGNGTRLTVT.

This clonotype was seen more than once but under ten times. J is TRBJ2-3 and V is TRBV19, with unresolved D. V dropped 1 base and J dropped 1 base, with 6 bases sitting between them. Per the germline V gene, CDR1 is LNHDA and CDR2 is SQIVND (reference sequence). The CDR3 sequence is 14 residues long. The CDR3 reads CASSIAGGTDTQYF. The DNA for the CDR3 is TGTGCCAGTAGTATAGCGGGCGGCACAGATACGCAGTATTTT.

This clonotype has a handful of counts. The CDR3 DNA reads TGCGCCAGCAGCTTGGCCAGGCCTTCTGGGGCCAACGTCCTGACTTTC. Protein product: CASSLARPSGANVLTF. The genes are TRBV5-1 and TRBJ2-6; D gene ambiguous. The CDR3 length is 16 residues. Germline V CDR1 and CDR2: SGHRS, YFSETQ. The V end was cut by 0 bases, the J end by 1 base, with 8 bases between.

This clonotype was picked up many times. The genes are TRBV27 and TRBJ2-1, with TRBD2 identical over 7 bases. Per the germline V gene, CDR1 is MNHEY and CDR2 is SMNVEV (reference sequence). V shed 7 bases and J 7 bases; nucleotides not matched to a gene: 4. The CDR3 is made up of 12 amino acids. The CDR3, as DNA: TGTGCCAGCAAAGGGAGGGGTAATGAGCAGTTCTTC. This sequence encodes CASKGRGNEQFF.

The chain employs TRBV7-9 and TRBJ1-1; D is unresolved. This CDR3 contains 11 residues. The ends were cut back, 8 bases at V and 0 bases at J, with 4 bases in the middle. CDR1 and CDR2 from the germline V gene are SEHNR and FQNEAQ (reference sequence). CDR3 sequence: CASVMNTEAFF. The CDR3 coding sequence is TGTGCCAGCGTCATGAACACTGAAGCTTTCTTT.

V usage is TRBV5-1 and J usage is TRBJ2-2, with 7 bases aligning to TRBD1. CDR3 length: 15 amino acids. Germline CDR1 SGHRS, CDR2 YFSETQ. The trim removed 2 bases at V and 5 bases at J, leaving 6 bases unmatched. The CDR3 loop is CASSFSGGQTGELFF. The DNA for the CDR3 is TGCGCCAGCAGCTTCTCAGGGGGACAGACCGGGGAGCTGTTTTTT.

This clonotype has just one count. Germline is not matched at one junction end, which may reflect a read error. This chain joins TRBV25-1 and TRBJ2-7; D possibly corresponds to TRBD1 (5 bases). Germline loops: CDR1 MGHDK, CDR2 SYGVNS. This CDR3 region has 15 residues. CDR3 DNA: TGTGCCACCAGTGAATACCTCCAGGGTCGGAACGAGCAGTACTTC. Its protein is CATSEYLQGRNEQYF.

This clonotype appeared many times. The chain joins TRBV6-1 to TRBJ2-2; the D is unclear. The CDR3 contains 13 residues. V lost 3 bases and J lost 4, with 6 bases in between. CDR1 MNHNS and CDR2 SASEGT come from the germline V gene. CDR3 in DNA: TGTGCCAGCAGTGACCCATTCACCGGGGAGCTGTTTTTT. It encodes CASSDPFTGELFF.

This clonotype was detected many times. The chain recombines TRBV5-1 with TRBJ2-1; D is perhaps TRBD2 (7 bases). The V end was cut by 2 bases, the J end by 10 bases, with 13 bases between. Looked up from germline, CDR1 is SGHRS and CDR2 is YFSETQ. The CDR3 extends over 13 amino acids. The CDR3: CASSFEGGGEQFF. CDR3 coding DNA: TGCGCCAGCAGCTTTGAGGGAGGGGGGGAGCAGTTCTTC.